This TCR beta chain is drawn from a study of T cells in Graves' hyperthyroidism and ophthalmopathy. RNA transcripts gave rise to amplified TCR beta CDR3 regions. The TCR CDR3 was amplified in a first-round RT-PCR using the HTBI primer set. TCRdb passed the multiplex PCR reads through MiXCR, listing each CDR3 protein once. The sample lists a few hundred thousand distinct CDR3 sequences, around 16% occurring once. Germline values: CDR1 SNHLY, CDR2 FYNNEI. The CDR3 totals 13 residues. With 4 bases removed from V and 7 bases from J, the gap between germline ends came to 10 bases. This clonotype was seen a handful of times.

The receptor was isolated from a woman between 35 and 50 years old with Graves' ophthalmopathy. Sequencing was performed on blood. The chain is built from TRBV2 and TRBJ2-2, with unresolved D. CDR3 protein: CASSVYFGGELFF. CDR3 nucleotides: TGTGCCAGCAGTGTTTACTTCGGCGGGGAGCTGTTTTTT.